Listed below are T cell receptor beta chains from one sample, sequenced in a study of cytomegalovirus exposure and HLA in healthy donors. The table came from immunoSEQ multiplex PCR; TCRdb's copy has only in-frame clones and leaves some out. The sample holds 260,000 or so clones; roughly 88% are singletons and the top ten take around 3.3%. Sequencing used PBMCs. The receptor source for this set is a woman in her twenties or thirties in good health and CMV-seronegative. CDR3s include the opening cysteine and the closing phenylalanine or tryptophan. Each record gives: V gene, J gene, clone size, D gene, CDR3 protein, CDR3 DNA. D genes are given only for firm matches. Rows give clone size only sometimes, using once, few, many, or a class for an expanded clone.

>TRBV7-9|TRBJ2-1|NA|TRBD1
CASSWGQNNEQFF
TGTGCCAGCAGCTGGGGACAGAACAATGAGCAGTTCTTC
>TRBV4-2|TRBJ2-7|NA|NA
CASSQAPSSYEQYF
TGTGCCAGCAGCCAAGCTCCCAGTTCCTACGAGCAGTACTTC
>TRBV6-5|TRBJ2-1|few|TRBD2
CASSYSTSGRSNEQFF
TGTGCCAGCAGTTACTCGACTAGCGGGAGGTCCAATGAGCAGTTCTTC
>TRBV7-3|TRBJ2-1|NA|NA
CASSPKGRNNEQFF
TGTGCCAGCAGCCCGAAGGGACGGAACAATGAGCAGTTCTTC
>TRBV4-3|TRBJ2-5|NA|NA
CASSQGFADQETQYF
TGCGCCAGCAGCCAAGGCTTTGCAGACCAAGAGACCCAGTACTTC
>TRBV28|TRBJ2-5|NA|TRBD1
CASSSVGQVQETQYF
TGTGCCAGCAGTTCGGTGGGACAGGTCCAAGAGACCCAGTACTTC
>TRBV5-6|TRBJ2-7|NA|NA
CASSSLVGYEQYF
TGTGCCAGCAGCTCCCTAGTAGGGTACGAGCAGTACTTC
>TRBV7-3|TRBJ2-2|NA|NA
CASSLRGSNTGELFF
TGTGCCAGCAGCTTACGGGGGTCAAACACCGGGGAGCTGTTTTTT
>TRBV18|TRBJ2-1|NA|TRBD2
CASSPVREGRNEQFF
TGTGCCAGCTCACCTGTACGGGAGGGCCGGAATGAGCAGTTCTTC
>TRBV6-1|TRBJ2-5|NA|TRBD1
CASRQGVAEETQYF
TGTGCCAGCCGACAGGGCGTTGCGGAAGAGACCCAGTACTTC
>TRBV11-2|TRBJ2-7|NA|NA
CASSLGSGTYEQYF
TGTGCCAGCAGCTTAGGGTCAGGGACCTACGAGCAGTACTTC
>TRBV6-4|TRBJ2-3|few|NA
CASSAGSTDTQYF
TGTGCCAGCAGTGCCGGGAGCACAGATACGCAGTATTTT
>TRBV28|TRBJ1-1|once|NA
CATGYTEAFF
TGTGCCACCGGTTACACTGAAGCTTTCTTT
>TRBV19|TRBJ2-1|once|TRBD2
CASSKWEGGNEQFF
TGTGCCAGTAGTAAGTGGGAGGGAGGCAATGAGCAGTTCTTC
>TRBV2|TRBJ2-7|NA|NA
CASSEIGFGGVDEQYF
TGTGCCAGCAGTGAAATTGGGTTCGGAGGGGTTGATGAGCAGTACTTC
>TRBV18|TRBJ2-3|NA|NA
CASSPIGTSTDTQYF
TGTGCCAGCTCACCAATTGGAACTAGCACAGATACGCAGTATTTT
>TRBV29-1|TRBJ1-4|NA|NA
CSVGGGTTNEKLFF
TGCAGCGTTGGGGGTGGGACGACTAATGAAAAACTGTTTTTT
>TRBV7-2|TRBJ1-1|once|TRBD1
CASSLVGTANTEAFF
TGTGCCAGCAGCTTAGTAGGGACAGCGAACACTGAAGCTTTCTTT
>TRBV18|TRBJ2-4|NA|TRBD1
CASSPRDPGQGANIQYF
TGTGCCAGCTCACCAAGAGACCCAGGACAGGGGGCGAACATTCAGTACTTC
>TRBV28|TRBJ1-5|NA|NA
CASSPYGQPQHF
TGTGCCAGCAGTCCCTACGGTCAGCCCCAGCATTTT
>TRBV28|TRBJ2-1|NA|NA
CASSFTGAGGRGEQFF
TGTGCCAGCAGTTTCACAGGGGCGGGGGGCCGAGGTGAGCAGTTCTTC
>TRBV15|TRBJ2-7|once|NA
CATSRALAGYEQYF
TGTGCCACCAGCAGAGCACTAGCAGGGTACGAGCAGTACTTC
>TRBV5-8|TRBJ2-1|NA|NA
CASSLGRIAVYNEQFF
TGTGCCAGCAGCTTGGGTCGAATAGCGGTCTACAATGAGCAGTTCTTC
>TRBV4-3|TRBJ2-7|NA|NA
CASSQGTAATYEQYF
TGCGCCAGCAGCCAAGGGACTGCCGCTACCTACGAGCAGTACTTC
>TRBV7-3|TRBJ2-7|NA|NA
CASSLSRGYEQYF
TGTGCCAGCAGCTTAAGCAGGGGATACGAGCAGTACTTC
>TRBV7-3|TRBJ1-5|NA|NA
CASSLTAGHNQPQHF
TGTGCCAGCAGCTTAACGGCCGGGCACAATCAGCCCCAGCATTTT
>TRBV19|TRBJ2-7|few|NA
CASSMGGADEQYF
TGTGCCAGTAGTATGGGGGGAGCGGACGAGCAGTACTTC
>TRBV29-1|TRBJ2-2|NA|NA
CSVQGVWTGELFF
TGCAGCGTCCAGGGAGTATGGACCGGGGAGCTGTTTTTT
>TRBV27|TRBJ1-5|NA|NA
CASSLGQGRSQHF
TGTGCCAGCAGTTTGGGCCAGGGCAGGTCCCAGCATTTT
>TRBV19|TRBJ2-7|NA|NA
CASSISGPFSYEQYF
TGTGCCAGTAGTATATCGGGACCATTTTCCTACGAGCAGTACTTC
>TRBV27|TRBJ2-7|NA|TRBD2
CASSIAGSLYEQYF
TGTGCCAGCAGCATAGCGGGCTCCCTCTACGAGCAGTACTTC
>TRBV11-3|TRBJ2-1|NA|NA
CASSFAGTTNEQFF
TGTGCCAGCAGCTTTGCGGGAACCACCAATGAGCAGTTCTTC
>TRBV5-4|TRBJ2-3|NA|NA
CASSPVVGGRKTDTQYF
TGTGCCAGCAGCCCGGTAGTTGGGGGCAGGAAGACAGATACGCAGTATTTT
>TRBV7-8|TRBJ2-4|once|TRBD2
CASRAGGKNIQYF
TGTGCCAGCCGGGCGGGAGGGAAAAACATTCAGTACTTC
>TRBV27|TRBJ2-7|NA|NA
CASSFDQGIYEQYF
TGTGCCAGCAGTTTTGATCAGGGGATCTACGAGCAGTACTTC
>TRBV18|TRBJ1-1|NA|TRBD1
CASSPLPGQAMNTEAFF
TGTGCCAGCTCACCACTACCTGGACAGGCCATGAACACTGAAGCTTTCTTT
>TRBV5-6|TRBJ2-1|NA|TRBD2
CASSLPSGRASEQFF
TGTGCCAGCAGCTTGCCTAGCGGGAGGGCTAGTGAGCAGTTCTTC
>TRBV9|TRBJ2-1|NA|TRBD2
CASSVAPGREGDNEQFF
TGTGCCAGCAGCGTAGCTCCAGGGCGGGAGGGGGATAATGAGCAGTTCTTC
>TRBV27|TRBJ1-2|NA|NA
CASSHGTGNYGYTF
TGTGCCAGCAGTCACGGGACGGGTAACTATGGCTACACCTTC
>TRBV5-6|TRBJ1-5|NA|NA
CASSRWGAGNQPQHF
TGTGCCAGCAGCAGGTGGGGGGCAGGCAATCAGCCCCAGCATTTT
>TRBV28|TRBJ2-5|NA|NA
CASSPVPFGRPQETQYF
TGTGCCAGCAGTCCCGTTCCGTTCGGGAGACCCCAAGAGACCCAGTACTTC
>TRBV27|TRBJ2-1|NA|NA
CASSVGQLSYNEQFF
TGTGCCAGCAGCGTTGGACAGCTGTCTTACAATGAGCAGTTCTTC
>TRBV28|TRBJ2-7|NA|NA
CASSLRREQYF
TGTGCCAGCAGTCTTAGACGAGAGCAGTACTTC
>TRBV19|TRBJ2-6|few|NA
CASSFGGRSGANVLTF
TGTGCCAGTAGTTTCGGGGGGCGCTCTGGGGCCAACGTCCTGACTTTC
>TRBV4-2|TRBJ1-2|NA|NA
CASSQDRWAGRGGYTF
TGTGCCAGCAGCCAAGATAGATGGGCAGGAAGAGGGGGCTACACCTTC
>TRBV11-2|TRBJ2-7|NA|TRBD2
CASSSAASGRAIEQYF
TGTGCCAGCAGCTCGGCCGCTAGCGGGAGGGCCATCGAGCAGTACTTC
>TRBV28|TRBJ1-5|NA|NA
CASSLRGHLNNQPQHF
TGTGCCAGCAGTTTACGGGGTCACCTAAACAATCAGCCCCAGCATTTT
>TRBV5-1|TRBJ2-3|NA|NA
CASRLVAEDSTDTQYF
TGCGCCAGCAGGCTTGTCGCGGAGGACAGCACAGATACGCAGTATTTT
>TRBV15|TRBJ2-7|NA|TRBD2
CATSTRTSGSYEQYF
TGTGCCACCAGCACCCGGACTAGCGGATCCTACGAGCAGTACTTC
>TRBV19|TRBJ2-1|few|NA
CASSIAGRPNNEQFF
TGTGCCAGTAGTATAGCGGGCCGACCAAACAATGAGCAGTTCTTC
>TRBV6-1|TRBJ1-1|NA|TRBD1
CASNESGGRTEAFF
TGTGCCAGCAACGAGTCAGGGGGGAGGACTGAAGCTTTCTTT
>TRBV6-6|TRBJ1-2|NA|NA
CASLRGPNYGYTF
TGTGCCAGCCTTAGGGGCCCTAACTATGGCTACACCTTC
>TRBV19|TRBJ2-7|NA|TRBD1
CASSIGRGIYEQYF
TGTGCCAGTAGTATCGGCAGGGGGATATACGAGCAGTACTTC
>TRBV7-9|TRBJ2-5|NA|TRBD2
CASSLAQRGGGTQYF
TGTGCCAGCAGCTTAGCCCAGCGGGGGGGCGGGACCCAGTACTTC
>TRBV11-1|TRBJ2-3|NA|NA
CASSQQGADTQYF
TGTGCCAGCAGCCAACAGGGCGCAGATACGCAGTATTTT
>TRBV6-6|TRBJ1-2|NA|NA
CASSPPGTAANYGYTF
TGTGCCAGCAGTCCACCCGGGACCGCAGCCAACTATGGCTACACCTTC
>TRBV6-6|TRBJ1-2|NA|NA
CASTRTDHYTF
TGTGCCAGCACTCGGACAGATCACTACACCTTC
>TRBV4-1|TRBJ2-1|once|NA
CASSQGIGVDEQFF
TGCGCCAGCAGCCAAGGTATAGGTGTAGACGAGCAGTTCTTC
>TRBV28|TRBJ1-5|NA|NA
CASSPDPFYQPQHF
TGTGCCAGCAGTCCAGACCCTTTCTATCAGCCCCAGCATTTT